These 32 T cell receptor beta chains were all obtained from the same sample, sequenced in a study of long-term antiretroviral therapy in people with HIV. A v3.0 immunoSEQ assay was performed at survey level. Profiled with immunoSEQ multiplex PCR; TCRdb holds only in-frame clones, not every one. The table has around 21,000 clones, just over 90% seen once. The input for sequencing was unsorted PBMCs, taken 4.4 years before starting antiretroviral therapy. These receptor sequences come from a woman in her twenties or thirties with HIV.

This chain links TRBV12-5 with TRBJ1-2; D remains ambiguous. V was clipped by 1 base and J by 8 bases, with 8 bases between them. CDR1 and CDR2 from the germline V gene are LGHNT and FRNRAP. This CDR3 spans 12 amino acids. The CDR3 DNA sequence: TGTGCTAGTGGTTTGGAGTCGGGAGGCTACACCTTC. This codes for CASGLESGGYTF.

This chain connects TRBV6-5 to TRBJ1-1; 9 positions match TRBD1. The ends lost 4 bases at V and 5 bases at J; junction bases unmatched: 8. CDR1 is MNHEY and CDR2 is SVGAGI in the germline V gene. This CDR3 has 15 amino acids. The CDR3 loop reads CASSFLGQGGTEAFF. CDR3 nucleotide sequence: TGTGCCAGCAGTTTTTTGGGACAGGGTGGTACTGAAGCTTTCTTT.

This clone was recorded only once. V gene TRBV6-1 combines with J gene TRBJ1-1; 8 bases line up with TRBD1. CDR3 size: 14 residues. Per the germline V gene, CDR1 is MNHNS and CDR2 is SASEGT. The ends lost 9 bases at V and 2 bases at J; junction bases unmatched: 8. The DNA of the CDR3 is TGTGCCAGTAGAGACAGGGGTTTAAACACTGAAGCTTTCTTT. Protein: CASRDRGLNTEAFF.

The count of this clone is one. The chain is built from TRBV30 and TRBJ1-2; tentatively, D is TRBD1 (5 bases). This CDR3 spans 16 amino acids. The V end lost 8 bases, the J end lost 8 bases, and 30 bases lay between the germline ends. Germline CDR1 GTSNPN, CDR2 SVGIG (reference sequence). The CDR3 DNA reads TGTGCCATAATAATACCCTCAACAGGACCCGAGGGGGGCTACACCTTC. Its translation: CAIIIPSTGPEGGYTF.

V gene TRBV7-3 combines with J gene TRBJ2-1; D possibly corresponds to TRBD1 (8 bases). The CDR3 runs 17 residues. Germline V CDR1 and CDR2: SGHTA, FQGTGA. The V and J ends lost 0 bases and 6 bases respectively, with 18 bases between them. For the CDR3, the DNA is TGTGCCAGCAGCTTAACGGGAGGGACAGGCTTTTTCAATGAGCAGTTCTTC. This gives the protein CASSLTGGTGFFNEQFF.

The J gene is TRBJ1-5, the V gene TRBV7-9; a possible D gene is TRBD1 (5 bases). V was shortened by 1 base and J by 5 bases, with 15 bases between the two germline ends. There are 16 residues in the CDR3. Germline V CDR1 and CDR2: SEHNR, FQNEAQ (reference sequence). The CDR3 nucleotides read TGTGCCAGCAGCTTAGGGGGCAGTCGGAGGGATCAGCCCCAGCATTTT. Protein: CASSLGGSRRDQPQHF. Supplemented by reference TRBV7-9 and TRBJ1-5, the full variable domain reads DTGVSQNPRHKITKRGQNVTFRCDPISEHNRLYWYRQTLGQGPEFLTYFQNEAQLEKSRLLSDRFSAERPKGSFSTLEIQRTEQGDSAMYLCASSLGGSRRDQPQHFGDGTRLSIL.

The DNA of the CDR3 is TGTGCCAGCAGCCCTGGGGGGACTAGCGGCTCCTACGAGCAGTACTTC. This encodes CASSPGGTSGSYEQYF. The gene calls are TRBV5-4 and TRBJ2-7; 11 bases line up with TRBD2. J lost 0 bases, V lost 4 bases, and 6 bases had no gene match. CDR1 is SGHNT and CDR2 is YYREEE in the germline V gene (reference sequence). The CDR3 totals 16 residues.

This chain uses TRBV9 with TRBJ2-5; the D gene is possibly TRBD2 (7 bases). This CDR3 has 14 residues. Per germline, CDR1 SGDLS and CDR2 YYNGEE. V was trimmed by 3 bases and J by 7 bases, leaving 16 bases between them. The CDR3 loop is CASSDTGGGGTQYF. The CDR3 bases are TGTGCCAGCAGCGATACGGGCGGGGGCGGGACCCAGTACTTC.

This rearrangement joins TRBV19 to TRBJ1-1; weak D call: TRBD1 (5 bases). This CDR3 has 12 residues. The germline V gene encodes CDR1 LNHDA and CDR2 SQIVND (reference sequence). Trimming left V 5 bases short and J 10 bases short, with 14 bases between. The CDR3 coding sequence is TGTGCCAGTAGTCCCTTGGGGGAGCGAGCTTTCTTT. Translating gives CASSPLGERAFF.

This clone was found once. V and J are TRBV6-6 and TRBJ2-7; 9 bases are shared with TRBD1. This CDR3 spans 15 amino acids. Germline values: CDR1 MNHNY, CDR2 SVGAGI (reference sequence). Trimming cost V 6 bases and J 9 bases; bases outside gene matches: 15. DNA for the CDR3: TGTGCCAGCAGACATTTCGGACAGGGGCCTACCGGGCAGTACTTC. Its translation: CASRHFGQGPTGQYF.

The gene calls are TRBV5-6 and TRBJ1-1, with 9 positions matching TRBD1. Germline V CDR1 and CDR2: SGHDT, YYEEEE. This CDR3 contains 15 residues. V gave up 3 bases and J gave up 4 bases; unmatched junction bases: 7. CDR3 protein: CASSWGGTGSTEAFF. The CDR3 DNA is TGTGCCAGCAGCTGGGGGGGGACAGGGTCCACTGAAGCTTTCTTT.

V gene TRBV19 combines with J gene TRBJ1-2; 10 nucleotides line up with TRBD1. Germline trimming cut 4 bases from V and 8 bases from J; bases unmatched to any gene: 7. The germline V gene has CDR1 LNHDA and CDR2 SQIVND (reference sequence). The CDR3 is made up of 14 amino acids. CDR3 bases: TGTGCCAGTAGTACTACGGACAGGGGGGGCGGCTACACCTTC. It specifies CASSTTDRGGGYTF. The full variable domain, its missing parts supplied by reference TRBV19 and TRBJ1-2, is DGGITQSPKYLFRKEGQNVTLSCEQNLNHDAMYWYRQDPGQGLRLIYYSQIVNDFQKGDIAEGYSVSREKKESFPLTVTSAQKNPTAFYLCASSTTDRGGGYTFGSGTRLTVV.

This clone was observed once. The chain is built from TRBV6-6 and TRBJ2-7; 7 bases are a match to TRBD1. V dropped 3 bases and J dropped 2; count of bases not matched to a gene: 4. In germline, CDR1 is MNHNY, CDR2 SVGAGI (reference sequence). The CDR3 runs to 14 residues. The CDR3 coding sequence is TGTGCCAGCAGTTATCAGACAGGGACCTACGAGCAGTACTTC. This codes for CASSYQTGTYEQYF.

V and J are TRBV5-1 and TRBJ1-5, with D unclear. V was cut by 5 bases and J by 0 bases, with 9 bases left in between. CDR1 and CDR2 (germline): SGHRS, YFSETQ. The CDR3 extends over 14 amino acids. In DNA form, the CDR3 reads TGCGCCAGCAGTTCGAATGTTAGCAATCAGCCCCAGCATTTT. As protein: CASSSNVSNQPQHF.

The rearrangement joins TRBV4-3 to TRBJ2-7, with a weak D call TRBD2 (6 bases). The CDR3 totals 15 residues. Germline lookup yields CDR1 LGHNA and CDR2 YSLEER. The ends were cut back, 3 bases at V and 0 bases at J, with 12 bases in the middle. The CDR3 DNA reads TGCGCCAGCAGCCAGGGGCGGGAAAGCTCCTACGAGCAGTACTTC. Its translation is CASSQGRESSYEQYF.

The chain has TRBV7-9 and TRBJ1-4; D not resolved. CDR1 and CDR2 from the germline V gene are SEHNR and FQNEAQ (reference sequence). CDR3 size: 12 residues. The V gene lost 8 bases and the J gene lost 8 bases, with 12 bases spanning the gap. The CDR3 sequence: CASSMGMEKLFF. The CDR3 bases are TGTGCCAGCTCCATGGGGATGGAAAAACTGTTTTTT. Together with reference TRBV7-9 and TRBJ1-4, the CDR3 gives the full variable domain: DTGVSQNPRHKITKRGQNVTFRCDPISEHNRLYWYRQTLGQGPEFLTYFQNEAQLEKSRLLSDRFSAERPKGSFSTLEIQRTEQGDSAMYLCASSMGMEKLFFGSGTQLSVL.

This chain links TRBV7-2 with TRBJ1-5, with TRBD1 as a possible D gene (6 bases). V was trimmed by 1 base and J by 5 bases, leaving 9 bases between them. This CDR3 spans 14 amino acids. Germline CDR1 is SGHTA and CDR2 is FQGNSA. The CDR3 loop reads CASSLEGGDQPQHF. CDR3 DNA sequence: TGTGCCAGCAGCTTAGAGGGGGGGGATCAGCCCCAGCATTTT.

This clone was seen once. The CDR3 protein is CASSRTTTGVEKLFF. The CDR3 DNA follows: TGTGCCAGCAGCCGTACTACGACAGGGGTTGAAAAACTGTTTTTT. V gene TRBV7-6 combines with J gene TRBJ1-4; 8 positions match TRBD1. The CDR3 has 15 amino acids. In germline, CDR1 is SGHVS, CDR2 FNYEAQ. Trimming at V came to 5 bases and at J to 7 bases, leaving 9 bases not matched to a gene.

The chain uses TRBV19 and TRBJ1-2; 7 nucleotides agree with TRBD1. J gave up 8 bases and V 0 bases, and 18 bases lay outside the gene matches. Germline V gene lookup returns CDR1 LNHDA and CDR2 SQIVND (reference sequence). This CDR3 contains 18 residues. CDR3 sequence: CASSIDPSVPDRASGYTF. In nucleotides, the CDR3 is TGTGCCAGTAGTATAGATCCCAGCGTCCCAGACAGGGCGTCGGGCTACACCTTC.

The chain has TRBV19 and TRBJ2-5, with D tentatively TRBD1 (5 bases). The V and J ends lost 5 bases and 4 bases respectively, with 11 bases between them. Germline CDR1 LNHDA, CDR2 SQIVND (reference sequence). The CDR3 totals 13 residues. Written as DNA, the CDR3 is TGTGCCAGTAGTGCCCAGGGCCGAGAGACCCAGTACTTC. Amino acid sequence: CASSAQGRETQYF.

This sequence joins TRBV6-5 and TRBJ1-1; D may be TRBD1 (5 bases). CDR1 MNHEY and CDR2 SVGAGI come from the germline V gene. V dropped 5 bases and J dropped 1 base, with 8 bases sitting between them. The length of the CDR3 is 13 residues. The DNA for the CDR3 is TGTGCCAGCAGTCTTACAGGGAACACTGAAGCTTTCTTT. Translated, it gives CASSLTGNTEAFF.

The V and J genes are TRBV7-9 and TRBJ2-1, with a tentative D call TRBD2 (6 bases). Germline V lookup: CDR1 SEHNR, CDR2 FQNEAQ (reference sequence). Trimming took 10 bases from V and 5 from J, leaving 18 bases between them. This CDR3 is 14 amino acids long. The CDR3 is CATWGGGLNNEQFF. The CDR3 region has the DNA TGTGCCACCTGGGGTGGAGGACTAAACAATGAGCAGTTCTTC.

The chain recombines TRBV18 with TRBJ2-2; possibly TRBD1 for D (5 bases). The length of the CDR3 is 15 residues. V lost 3 bases to trimming and J lost 4 bases, with 12 bases between them. CDR1 is KGHSH and CDR2 is LQKENI in the germline V gene. The CDR3 sequence: CASSPARASTGELFF. The DNA for the CDR3 is TGTGCCAGCTCACCGGCCAGGGCGAGCACCGGGGAGCTGTTTTTT. Based on the CDR3 plus reference TRBV18 and TRBJ2-2, the full variable domain is NAGVMQNPRHLVRRRGQEARLRCSPMKGHSHVYWYRQLPEEGLKFMVYLQKENIIDESGMPKERFSAEFPKEGPSILRIQQVVRGDSAAYFCASSPARASTGELFFGEGSRLTVL.

V gene TRBV18 combines with J gene TRBJ1-3, with 7 bases lining up with TRBD1. Germline lookup yields CDR1 KGHSH and CDR2 LQKENI. The CDR3 covers 18 residues. J was trimmed by 2 bases and V by 0 bases; bases with no gene match: 10. CDR3 residues: CASSPPNPGQSTGNTIYF. CDR3 DNA: TGTGCCAGCTCACCACCTAACCCGGGACAGTCTACTGGAAACACCATATATTTT.

The rearrangement links TRBV10-3 to TRBJ2-1; 8 bases fit TRBD2. CDR3 length: 16 amino acids. From germline, CDR1 is ENHRY and CDR2 SYGVKD. The V gene end was trimmed by 8 bases and the J gene end by 5 bases; junction bases not matched to a gene: 14. The CDR3 loop is CAIRRGVGSGDNEQFF. The CDR3 bases are TGTGCCATCCGAAGAGGTGTAGGTAGCGGGGACAATGAGCAGTTCTTC.

The genes are TRBV7-2 and TRBJ2-7; D ambiguous. V was pared by 5 bases and J by 4 bases, with 12 bases between. The CDR3 length is 13 residues. Germline V lookup: CDR1 SGHTA, CDR2 FQGNSA. The CDR3 is CASSPMADYEQYF. The CDR3 nucleotides are TGTGCCAGCAGCCCTATGGCGGATTACGAGCAGTACTTC.

This chain connects TRBV2 to TRBJ1-1; TRBD1 matches 12 bases. CDR3 size: 15 residues. Unmatched junction bases numbered 9, after V lost 2 bases and J lost 11 bases. Per germline, CDR1 SNHLY and CDR2 FYNNEI. CDR3 DNA: TGTGCCAGCAGTGAAATGGGACAGGGGGCTCAGGAGGCTTTCTTT. This translates into CASSEMGQGAQEAFF.

The chain combines TRBV5-1 with TRBJ2-2; possible D gene TRBD2, 8 bases. Germline assignment: CDR1 SGHRS and CDR2 YFSETQ. This CDR3 region has 16 residues. Trimming removed 3 bases at V and 6 bases at J, with 18 bases between. The CDR3 region is CASSYSGTEGAGELFF. As DNA, the CDR3 is TGCGCCAGCAGCTATAGCGGGACAGAGGGAGCCGGGGAGCTGTTTTTT.

The chain joins TRBV4-1 to TRBJ2-5; 10 bases line up with TRBD1. The CDR3 covers 17 residues. Germline V lookup: CDR1 MGHRA, CDR2 YSYEKL. Trimming at V came to 0 bases and at J to 7 bases, leaving 11 bases not matched to a gene. CDR3 in amino acids: CASSQDGKGQGPGTQYF. The CDR3 bases are TGCGCCAGCAGCCAAGATGGGAAGGGACAGGGGCCGGGGACCCAGTACTTC.

In nucleotides, the CDR3 is TGTGCCAGCAGCTTAGAAACAGGGGGTCTGACCTACGAGCAGTACTTC. This sequence encodes CASSLETGGLTYEQYF. This chain links TRBV7-8 with TRBJ2-7; TRBD1 matches 8 bases. This CDR3 spans 16 amino acids. V dropped 1 base and J dropped 2; count of bases not matched to a gene: 7. Germline CDR1 and CDR2: SGHVS and FQNEAQ.

This sequence joins TRBV27 and TRBJ2-1, with 9 bases matching TRBD2. Germline CDR1 MNHEY, CDR2 SMNVEV (reference sequence). Trimming removed 2 bases from V and 8 bases from J; junction bases left unmatched: 10. The CDR3 covers 16 residues. In DNA form, the CDR3 reads TGTGCCAGCAGTTTAAGGGGCGGCGGGGGGGCCTATGAGCAGTTCTTC. Protein product: CASSLRGGGGAYEQFF.

This chain's CDR3 is CASSPSHEGTNTEAFF. CDR3 nucleotides: TGCGCCAGCAGCCCTTCCCACGAGGGGACGAACACTGAAGCTTTCTTT. The chain employs TRBV4-1 and TRBJ1-1, with D maybe TRBD1 (5 bases). Germline loops: CDR1 MGHRA, CDR2 YSYEKL. V was cut by 4 bases and J by 1 base, with 16 bases left in between. This CDR3 is built from 16 residues.